The clone carrying this TCR beta chain was seen at least ten times. The antigen remains unidentified. The data were taken from a study of T cell repertoires in cytomegalovirus infection. Study-wide background: The authors used CMV epitopes that were HLA-C-restricted (recently identified) and HLA-B-restricted (well studied). Matching HLA type, along with CMV infection, was indicated by public TCR beta signatures. General study findings and limits: HLA-C-restricted, CMV-specific TCR beta clonotypes were dominant ex vivo. Frequencies of public TCR beta families were cumulated, and this identified carriers of CMV plus the relevant HLA.

TCRdb re-called the reads with MiXCR, one entry per CDR3 protein. The table lists 800,000 to 950,000 distinct CDR3 sequences, approximately 32% of them singletons. Sequencing used cultured CD8+ T cells from PBMCs, obtained from culture after CMV antigen stimulation. The source is a human donor in good health (CMV status not recorded). Some clones in this sample may be carry-over from other donors' samples.

The CDR3 DNA sequence: TGTGCCAGCAGCTCAACCTACAGGGGGCCGGACCAAGAGACCCAGTACTTC. It codes for CASSSTYRGPDQETQYF. The rearrangement uses TRBV7-9 and TRBJ2-5, with 9 positions matching TRBD1. CDR3 size: 17 residues. CDR1 is SEHNR and CDR2 is FQNEAQ in the germline V gene (reference sequence). V shed 4 bases and J 0 bases; nucleotides not matched to a gene: 9.